Shown below are 7 T cell receptor beta chains from a single sample sequenced in a study of CD8+ T cells in alopecia areata. cDNA reverse transcribed from extracted RNA served as the sequencing template. Measured with immunoSEQ multiplex PCR; TCRdb has only the in-frame clones, and not every one. Among 250,000 or so clones, less than 80% were seen once, and the ten largest hold approximately 1.2%. Sequenced material: CD4+ T cells sorted from blood, taken at week 0. These receptors were taken from a human donor with alopecia areata.

The rearrangement uses TRBV30 and TRBJ2-3; 12 bases agree with TRBD2. This CDR3 is built from 15 residues. With 1 base clipped from V and 7 bases from J, the junction kept 6 bases outside the gene matches. Germline CDR1 GTSNPN, CDR2 SVGIG (reference sequence). CDR3 in DNA: TGTGCCTGGAGTGCCCTAGCGGGGGGGCCATATACGCAGTATTTT. Protein product: CAWSALAGGPYTQYF.

The rearrangement joins TRBV6-6 to TRBJ2-1, with D possibly matching TRBD2 (5 bases). With 7 bases removed from V and 3 bases from J, the gap between germline ends came to 10 bases. CDR3 length: 13 amino acids. Germline V CDR1 and CDR2: MNHNY, SVGAGI (reference sequence). In DNA, the CDR3 is TGTGCCAGCACCACGGAGGTCTACAATGAGCAGTTCTTC. Protein: CASTTEVYNEQFF.

This clone occurred a few times. The genes are TRBV7-2 and TRBJ2-3; 7 bases match TRBD1. Germline CDR1 is SGHTA and CDR2 is FQGNSA. With 2 bases clipped from V and 4 bases from J, the junction kept 6 bases outside the gene matches. The CDR3 has 15 amino acids. The CDR3 protein is CASSLLGGGSDTQYF. The CDR3 coding sequence is TGTGCCAGCAGCTTATTAGGGGGCGGGTCAGATACGCAGTATTTT.

This clone was picked up one time. CDR3 in amino acids: CAWSVKLNYGYTF. As DNA, the CDR3 is TGTGCCTGGAGTGTAAAACTTAACTATGGCTACACCTTC. The chain joins TRBV30 to TRBJ1-2; no clear D gene. Germline values: CDR1 GTSNPN, CDR2 SVGIG (reference sequence). Trimming left V 0 bases short and J 1 base short, with 6 bases between. The CDR3 is 13 residues long.

The chain employs TRBV29-1 and TRBJ1-5, with a tentative D call TRBD1 (6 bases). The V end was cut by 4 bases, the J end by 6 bases, with 13 bases between. The CDR3 is 13 amino acids. Germline CDR1 is SQVTM and CDR2 is ANQGSEA. CDR3: CSVVPGGGQPQHF. The CDR3 DNA sequence: TGCAGCGTTGTCCCCGGGGGCGGTCAGCCCCAGCATTTT.

V is TRBV5-1 and J is TRBJ2-7; a weak D match, TRBD1 (6 bases). Germline-derived CDR1 and CDR2 are SGHRS and YFSETQ. Trimming removed 3 bases at V and 0 bases at J, with 13 bases between. The CDR3 length is 15 residues. CDR3 DNA sequence: TGCGCCAGCAGCTCTGGGACATCGCCCTCCTACGAGCAGTACTTC. This codes for CASSSGTSPSYEQYF. Using reference TRBV5-1 and TRBJ2-7 for the parts outside the CDR3, the full variable domain is KAGVTQTPRYLIKTRGQQVTLSCSPISGHRSVSWYQQTPGQGLQFLFEYFSETQRNKGNFPGRFSGRQFSNSRSEMNVSTLELGDSALYLCASSSGTSPSYEQYFGPGTRLTVT.

This clone was picked up a small number of times. This sequence joins TRBV10-3 and TRBJ1-2; no clear D. The V end lost 4 bases, the J end lost 4 bases, and 16 bases lay between the germline ends. This CDR3 is built from 15 residues. The germline V gene has CDR1 ENHRY and CDR2 SYGVKD. The CDR3 DNA follows: TGTGCCATCAGTGCGGACCACCTACAGCTCTATGGCTACACCTTC. It specifies CAISADHLQLYGYTF.